This entry describes one T cell receptor (beta chain). CDR1 and CDR2 (germline): MDHEN, SYDVKM. The CDR3 is made up of 17 amino acids. V was clipped by 5 bases and J by 4 bases; unmatched bases: 6. The data are from a study of blood T cell repertoires in COVID-19. Study information: COVID-19 samples collected from the United States, Italy and Spain covered acute and convalescent phases. Sample material is recorded as cDNA or gDNA derived from T cells, B-cell-depleted T cells, or PBMCs.

The authors' processing: Amplification from reference gene primers served as the basis for estimated nucleated cell counts. Only in-frame clones appear in the TCRdb table, and some are missing; sequencing was by immunoSEQ multiplex PCR. The V and J calls and clone size are taken from that table; D and trimming were inferred from the DNA. The data contain hundreds of thousands of clones, 83% of them seen just once; the ten biggest clones take up 9.4%. The V call is TRBV28, the J call TRBJ2-1, with 15 bases lining up with TRBD2. This TCR was recovered from a woman between 45 and 65 years old who had recovered from COVID-19. What was sequenced was peripheral blood. The CDR3 reads CASSLRTSGGGYNEQFF. For the CDR3, the DNA is TGTGCCAGCAGTCTAAGGACTAGCGGGGGGGGATACAATGAGCAGTTCTTC. The entire variable domain, with the rest obtained from reference TRBV28 and TRBJ2-1, is as follows: DVKVTQSSRYLVKRTGEKVFLECVQDMDHENMFWYRQDPGLGLRLIYFSYDVKMKEKGDIPEGYSVSREKKERFSLILESASTNQTSMYLCASSLRTSGGGYNEQFFGPGTRLTVL.